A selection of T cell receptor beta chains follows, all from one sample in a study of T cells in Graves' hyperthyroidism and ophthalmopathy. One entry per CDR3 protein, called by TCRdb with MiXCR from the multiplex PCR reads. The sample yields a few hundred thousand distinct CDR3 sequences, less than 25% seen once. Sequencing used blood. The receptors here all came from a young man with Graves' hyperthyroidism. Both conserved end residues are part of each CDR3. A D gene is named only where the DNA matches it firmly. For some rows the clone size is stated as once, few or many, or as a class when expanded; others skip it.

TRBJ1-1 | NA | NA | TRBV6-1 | TGTGCCAGCAGTGAAGAGTTTTATAGGACTGAAGCTTTCTTT | CASSEEFYRTEAFF
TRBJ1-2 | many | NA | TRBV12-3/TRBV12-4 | TGTGCCAGCAGCCCGAGCGGTATACGGGGCTACACCTTC | CASSPSGIRGYTF
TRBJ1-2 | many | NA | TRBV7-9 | TGTGCCAGCAGCTTAGGAGGGGCCACCTATGGCTACACCTTC | CASSLGGATYGYTF
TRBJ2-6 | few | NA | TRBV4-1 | TGCGCCAGCAGCCAAGATAGGGCGGGCTTAACGGGGGCCAACGTCCTGACTTTC | CASSQDRAGLTGANVLTF
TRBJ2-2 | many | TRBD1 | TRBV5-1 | TGCGCCAGCAGCGTACAGGGGGCCGCGAACACCGGGGAGCTGTTTTTT | CASSVQGAANTGELFF
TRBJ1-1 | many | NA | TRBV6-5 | TGTGCCAGCAGGGTACCCCCTGAAGCTTTCTTT | CASRVPPEAFF
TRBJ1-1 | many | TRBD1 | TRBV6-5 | TGTGCCAGCAGTTATCGCGACAGGGGAAACACTGAAGCTCTCTTT | CASSYRDRGNTEALF
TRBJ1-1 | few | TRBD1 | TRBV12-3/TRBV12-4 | TGTGCCAGCAGTAGACGACAGGGTGGGACTGAAGCTTTCTTT | CASSRRQGGTEAFF
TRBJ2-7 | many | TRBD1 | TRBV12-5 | TGTGCTAGTGCCGATACAGGGGTCTCCTACGAGCAGTACTTC | CASADTGVSYEQYF
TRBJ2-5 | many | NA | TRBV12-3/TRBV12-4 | TGTGCCAGCAGTTTCATCGCTGCGGGGCCGGTACGGGAGACCCAGTACTTC | CASSFIAAGPVRETQYF